What follows is one TCR beta chain and its context. Its antigen is as yet unknown. Data came from immunoSEQ multiplex PCR; TCRdb stores just in-frame clones and leaves some out. The table lists around 68,000 clones, about 89% of them singletons. This record comes from a study of identifying expanded T cells in peripheral blood. No infections or other immune events were documented during collection. General study findings and limits: Approximately 2-week clone count variance significantly increased as total template count grew. Technical replicates showed roughly 1.2 changed clones; two weeks 15 to 20; four weeks 19.

Germline CDR1 SGHRS, CDR2 YFSETQ. The CDR3 length is 15 residues. V was shortened by 0 bases and J by 7 bases, with 11 bases between the two germline ends. The chain joins TRBV5-1 to TRBJ1-6; D perhaps matches TRBD1 (6 bases). The specimen was blood. The clonotype comes from a person aged 18 to 70 in good health. The CDR3 here is CASSLGTGQNSPLHF. In DNA form, the CDR3 reads TGCGCCAGCAGCTTGGGAACAGGGCAGAATTCACCCCTCCACTTT.